This T cell receptor beta chain was sequenced in a study of Tregs in tolerant kidney transplant recipients. Mixed chimerism was transient after nonmyeloablative marrow transplants from related graft donors. TCRdb keeps only in-frame clones here, not all; method: immunoSEQ multiplex PCR. The sample gives roughly 50,000 clones, over 85% of which show up once; around 15% is in the top ten. CDR3 length: 15 residues. V was clipped by 2 bases and J by 4 bases; unmatched bases: 4. CDR1 and CDR2 from the germline V gene are MNHEY and SVGAGI. Source: CD8+ T cells from blood (PBMCs), taken 12 months after the transplant. V usage is TRBV6-5 and J usage is TRBJ2-7; TRBD1 aligns across 11 bases. The receptor's source is a human patient who received a combined kidney and bone marrow transplant. Some T cells here may be from the graft donor. This chain's CDR3 is CASSYRGDRGYEQYF. The CDR3 coding sequence is TGTGCCAGCAGTTACAGAGGGGACAGGGGGTACGAGCAGTACTTC.